The present entry profiles one T cell receptor beta chain with its context. This specimen belongs to a study of beta chain features in type 1 diabetes. Germline-derived CDR1 and CDR2 are SGHAT and FQNNGV. The junction had 7 bases not matched to a gene; V was cut back by 4 bases and J by 5 bases. There are 14 residues in the CDR3. The sequenced template was cDNA made from the entire isolated RNA. Method: immunoSEQ multiplex PCR; TCRdb's copy keeps in-frame clones and lacks some. The sample shows 300,000 to 350,000 clones, 15% to 20% of them seen only once. The material sequenced was naive CD4+ T cells from blood. This sequence was found in a woman aged 18-29 years in good health. The genes are TRBV11-2 and TRBJ2-7; 8 bases map to TRBD1. Here the CDR3 reads CASSSRQGWNEQYF. CDR3 nucleotides: TGTGCCAGCAGCTCCCGACAGGGGTGGAACGAGCAGTACTTC.